A single sample gave rise to the 14 T cell receptor beta chains below, sequenced in a study of blood T cells in healthy people across ages (dated by TCRdb to the mid-2010s). Libraries were prepared through 5' RACE. TCRdb records Illumina HiSeq 2500 as the sequencer. A second roughly 6 to 11 cycle PCR used a sample-barcoded 5' primer and a J-beta primer mix. In-frame beta chains were kept once TCRdb had trimmed the public reads at Q25 with fastp and called clones with MiXCR. All rows with the same CDR3 protein become a single entry with the most common DNA and genes. Recorded for this sample are approximately 1.5 million distinct CDR3 sequences; around 36% of them occurred a single time. Of the sample, around 10% falls within the top ten clones. The sequenced sample was blood. These receptors all stem from a woman in her 30s in good health.

This clonotype has more than one count but fewer than ten. This chain connects TRBV29-1 to TRBJ2-2, with 9 bases aligning to TRBD1. Germline assignment: CDR1 SQVTM and CDR2 ANQGSEA. The V and J ends lost 5 bases and 6 bases, in that order; junction bases with no gene match: 7. The CDR3 loop spans 14 amino acids. DNA for the CDR3: TGCAGCGTTTGGACAGGGGACGTCGCCGGGGAGCTGTTTTTT. It specifies CSVWTGDVAGELFF.

The chain uses TRBV7-9 and TRBJ2-1, with 10 bases that match TRBD2. Germline-derived CDR1 and CDR2 are SEHNR and FQNEAQ (reference sequence). V gave up 1 base and J gave up 5 bases; unmatched junction bases: 5. The CDR3 length is 16 residues. The CDR3 is CASSLGGTSEDNEQFF. CDR3 nucleotides: TGTGCCAGCAGCTTAGGGGGGACTAGCGAAGACAATGAGCAGTTCTTC.

CDR3 DNA sequence: TGCAGTGCTACGGTGACTAGCGGGAGTGGACATACGCAGTATTTT. Translated, it gives CSATVTSGSGHTQYF. The chain uses TRBV20-1 and TRBJ2-3; 12 positions agree with TRBD2. V shed 4 bases, J shed 7 bases, and the junction held 9 bases outside the gene matches. The CDR3 spans 15 residues. From germline, CDR1 is DFQATT and CDR2 SNEGSKA (reference sequence).

A word on this clonotype: An end of the junction differs from the germline gene, which may be a read error. This chain connects TRBV9 to TRBJ2-6; D is perhaps TRBD1 (5 bases). Germline values: CDR1 SGDLS, CDR2 YYNGEE. The CDR3 is made up of 17 amino acids. The CDR3 is CASSDPNFVPGANVRTF. The CDR3 nucleotides are TGTGCCAGCAGTGACCCCAACTTCGTCCCTGGGGCCAACGTCCGGACTTTC.

This clonotype was seen only a few times. The chain employs TRBV20-1 and TRBJ2-5; no clear D. Germline loops: CDR1 DFQATT, CDR2 SNEGSKA (reference sequence). V was clipped by 2 bases and J by 1 base, with 20 bases between them. The CDR3 extends over 17 amino acids. CDR3 coding DNA: TGCAGTGCTAGATCCCTCCGTGGGGAATCGGCCCAAGAGACCCAGTACTTC. This translates into CSARSLRGESAQETQYF.

There are a few counts of this clonotype. This chain links TRBV5-1 with TRBJ2-1; 15 bases fit TRBD2. Trimming removed 3 bases from V and 9 bases from J; junction bases left unmatched: 7. Germline CDR1 reads SGHRS; CDR2 reads YFSETQ. The CDR3 consists of 16 residues. The CDR3: CASSSRGTSGGIEQFF. CDR3 nucleotide sequence: TGCGCCAGCAGCTCCAGGGGGACTAGCGGGGGGATTGAGCAGTTCTTC.

The rearrangement uses TRBV3-1 and TRBJ2-4, with 10 positions matching TRBD2. The trim removed 1 base at V and 1 base at J, leaving 7 bases unmatched. CDR1 LGHDT and CDR2 YNNKEL come from the germline V gene (reference sequence). CDR3 size: 18 residues. The CDR3 loop is CASSQVTSGNEAKNIQYF. CDR3 in DNA: TGTGCCAGCAGCCAAGTAACTAGCGGGAACGAGGCCAAAAACATTCAGTACTTC.

This clonotype has only a few counts. The CDR3 coding sequence is TGCGCCAGCAGCTCAAGGGGACAGGTGGAGCGCTACACCTTC. This sequence encodes CASSSRGQVERYTF. This chain joins TRBV5-1 and TRBJ1-2; 8 nucleotides match TRBD1. Unmatched junction bases numbered 10, after V lost 3 bases and J lost 9 bases. The CDR3 runs 14 residues. In germline, CDR1 is SGHRS, CDR2 YFSETQ.

The chain combines TRBV7-8 with TRBJ2-1, with 10 nucleotides matching TRBD2. Germline CDR1 reads SGHVS; CDR2 reads FQNEAQ. The CDR3 spans 17 residues. V was pared by 3 bases and J by 5 bases, with 10 bases of the junction left unmatched. In DNA, the CDR3 is TGTGCCAGCAGCTTGACGCTCTCTAGCGGGAGTCACAATGAGCAGTTCTTC. This gives the protein CASSLTLSSGSHNEQFF.

V and J are TRBV6-1 and TRBJ2-1; TRBD1 matches at 12 bases. The V and J ends lost 4 bases and 5 bases, in that order; junction bases with no gene match: 3. The CDR3 runs to 15 residues. CDR1 MNHNS and CDR2 SASEGT come from the germline V gene. The CDR3 DNA reads TGTGCCAGCAGTGGGGGGGACAGGGGGCACAATGAGCAGTTCTTC. This codes for CASSGGDRGHNEQFF.

This clonotype occurred a few times. V and J are TRBV7-9 and TRBJ2-1, with D possibly being TRBD2 (6 bases). This CDR3 has 14 residues. The V end was cut by 7 bases, the J end by 9 bases, with 19 bases between. The germline V gene encodes CDR1 SEHNR and CDR2 FQNEAQ (reference sequence). CDR3 sequence reads: CASIQVATGGEQFF. The CDR3 DNA is TGTGCCAGCATTCAAGTGGCTACCGGGGGTGAGCAGTTCTTC.

The chain employs TRBV5-1 and TRBJ1-2; 7 nucleotides line up with TRBD1. Germline loops: CDR1 SGHRS, CDR2 YFSETQ. CDR3 length: 15 residues. Trimming took 4 bases from V and 5 from J; bases not matched to a gene: 11. The CDR3 DNA reads as TGCGCCAGCAGCCCGGCCCCAACAGGGGTTTATGGCTACACCTTC. It is translated as CASSPAPTGVYGYTF. Full variable domain (missing parts from reference TRBV5-1 and TRBJ1-2): KAGVTQTPRYLIKTRGQQVTLSCSPISGHRSVSWYQQTPGQGLQFLFEYFSETQRNKGNFPGRFSGRQFSNSRSEMNVSTLELGDSALYLCASSPAPTGVYGYTFGSGTRLTVV.

In this sample, this clonotype turned up once. This chain links TRBV6-5 with TRBJ2-7; 8 bases are shared with TRBD1. From germline, CDR1 is MNHEY and CDR2 SVGAGI. V was clipped by 5 bases and J by 6 bases; unmatched bases: 15. The CDR3 totals 16 residues. The DNA of the CDR3 is TGTGCCAGCAGTAGGACGGGTAGCAGGGGGCGAGGCGAGCAGTACTTC. Amino acids: CASSRTGSRGRGEQYF.

This clonotype was counted only a few times. The rearrangement links TRBV28 to TRBJ2-5; D gene ambiguous. The CDR3 covers 14 residues. Per germline, CDR1 MDHEN and CDR2 SYDVKM. Trimming took 6 bases from V and 4 from J, leaving 15 bases between them. The CDR3 loop is CASSRSRWGETQYF. CDR3 sequence (DNA): TGTGCCAGCAGCAGATCTAGGTGGGGAGAGACCCAGTACTTC.